A selection of T cell receptor beta chains follows, all from one sample in a study of graft-versus-host responses after intestinal transplantation. These receptors are not linked to any known antigen. Profiled with immunoSEQ multiplex PCR; TCRdb holds only in-frame clones, not every one. Altogether 96,000 or so clones are present, 92% being singletons, with the ten largest covering 0.17%. The sample in question was unstimulated CD4+ T cells sorted from spleen or lymph node cells, obtained before intestinal transplant. These receptors were taken from a human donor who received an intestinal transplant. The CDR3 runs from the conserved cysteine through the conserved F or W. Expanded clones are given a class, and other clones once, few, many or no size at all.

CDR3	length	V	size	J
CASSRRDSDSSYNSPLHF	18	TRBV4-1	.	TRBJ1-6
CASSLDRFSYEQYF	14	TRBV7-2	.	TRBJ2-7
CASSQSPGTGGYTGELFF	18	TRBV4-3	.	TRBJ2-2
CASSEARIGGTDTQYF	16	TRBV6-1	.	TRBJ2-3
CASRRTSEYEQYF	13	TRBV11-1	.	TRBJ2-7
CASSSVTGVASPLHF	15	TRBV9	.	TRBJ1-6
CASSESLTLNEQFF	14	TRBV10-1	.	TRBJ2-1
CAWNIDLARDTEAFF	15	TRBV30	.	TRBJ1-1
CASSTTQGIFLAREQYF	17	TRBV5-4	.	TRBJ2-7
CASSVLGTDTQYF	13	TRBV2	.	TRBJ2-3
CASSQGLAKYNEQFF	15	TRBV5-1	.	TRBJ2-1
CSVVRDRGTDTQYF	14	TRBV29-1	once	TRBJ2-3
CAWSAVPRGETQYF	14	TRBV30	.	TRBJ2-5
CASSIDRVTQYF	12	TRBV7-3	once	TRBJ2-5
CASRPPGLADYNEQFF	16	TRBV2	.	TRBJ2-1
CASSHTFLGGAYNEQFF	17	TRBV4-1	.	TRBJ2-1
CASSEVAYEQFF	12	TRBV6-1	.	TRBJ2-1
CASSFGQGVGYGYTF	15	TRBV5-4	.	TRBJ1-2
CASSRGQGLVNEKLFF	16	TRBV5-1	.	TRBJ1-4
CASSRGRLLVKETQYF	16	TRBV2	.	TRBJ2-5
CASRRIGGGGETQYF	15	TRBV6-6	.	TRBJ2-5
CATDKLNTEAFF	12	TRBV2	.	TRBJ1-1
CASTGRTEQFF	11	TRBV2	.	TRBJ2-1
CASTPGRFTEAFF	13	TRBV4-2	few	TRBJ1-1
CASRTGAFDSGANVLTF	17	TRBV5-1	once	TRBJ2-6
CASPQGINSGANVLTF	16	TRBV7-9	.	TRBJ2-6
CASSKLQGYNEQFF	14	TRBV5-1	.	TRBJ2-1
CASIGTGRTDEAFF	14	TRBV2	few	TRBJ1-1
CASSLVQANSYNEQFF	16	TRBV5-1	few	TRBJ2-1
CAWIGTGRTGELFF	14	TRBV30	.	TRBJ2-2
CASSSDGSSYNEQFF	15	TRBV5-1	.	TRBJ2-1
CAWSRTYEQYF	11	TRBV30	.	TRBJ2-7
CASSSVSDTQYF	12	TRBV5-1	.	TRBJ2-3
CASSRSGRASTGELFF	16	TRBV6-4	.	TRBJ2-2
CASSATGWKEKLFF	14	TRBV5-6	.	TRBJ1-4
CASSFGRKSTGELFF	15	TRBV7-2	.	TRBJ2-2
CATSPPSGQGGYQPQHF	17	TRBV15	.	TRBJ1-5